Shown below are 25 T cell receptor beta chains from a single sample sequenced in a study of blood T cell repertoires in COVID-19. The data were produced by immunoSEQ multiplex PCR, yet TCRdb's version contains in-frame clones alone and is incomplete. Here the sample spans 400,000 or so clones, around 91% being singletons. Sequenced material: PBMCs or T cells enriched from blood (not recorded which). These receptors all come from a man aged 18-30 years who had recovered from COVID-19.

In DNA form, the CDR3 reads TGCGCCAGCAGCCAACGATGGACAGGGGCGGGTGAGCAGTTCTTC. This translates into CASSQRWTGAGEQFF. The genes are TRBV4-1 and TRBJ2-1; 9 nucleotides agree with TRBD1. Germline loops: CDR1 MGHRA, CDR2 YSYEKL. Trimming removed 2 bases from V and 9 bases from J; junction bases left unmatched: 8. The CDR3 has 15 amino acids.

The genes are TRBV7-9 and TRBJ1-1; no definite D call. V lost 5 bases and J 3 bases, leaving 13 bases between the germline ends. Germline V lookup: CDR1 SEHNR, CDR2 FQNEAQ (reference sequence). The CDR3 runs 14 residues. The CDR3 DNA sequence: TGTGCCAGCAGCAACCGGGAGCCCGACACTGAAGCTTTCTTT. Residues: CASSNREPDTEAFF.

This chain links TRBV28 with TRBJ2-6; D possibly corresponds to TRBD1 (5 bases). V gave up 5 bases and J gave up 3 bases, with 11 bases separating them. Per the germline V gene, CDR1 is MDHEN and CDR2 is SYDVKM. The CDR3 consists of 15 residues. The CDR3 DNA sequence: TGTGCCAGCAGTAGGCAGGGTAGTGGGGCCAACGTCCTGACTTTC. It encodes CASSRQGSGANVLTF.

The chain links TRBV25-1 to TRBJ1-4; maybe TRBD1 (5 bases). Germline CDR1 MGHDK, CDR2 SYGVNS. Trimming shortened V by 2 bases and J by 6 bases, and 16 bases separated the two germline ends. The CDR3 extends over 16 amino acids. Here the CDR3 DNA reads TGTGCCAGCAGTGAAGGGTGGTCAGGGATGGATGAAAAACTGTTTTTT. This sequence encodes CASSEGWSGMDEKLFF.

The J gene is TRBJ1-2, the V gene TRBV18; maybe TRBD1 (6 bases). V lost 2 bases and J 2 bases, leaving 15 bases between the germline ends. Germline CDR1 is KGHSH and CDR2 is LQKENI. The CDR3 totals 16 residues. CDR3 bases: TGTGCCAGCTCACCAACACCGGACAGAAACAACTATGGCTACACCTTC. Its protein is CASSPTPDRNNYGYTF.

V usage is TRBV2 and J usage is TRBJ2-2; the match to TRBD1 covers 8 bases. CDR3 length: 14 residues. V lost 7 bases and J lost 5; bases outside the gene matches: 6. Germline CDR1 SNHLY, CDR2 FYNNEI. In nucleotides, the CDR3 is TGTGCCAGCACGGACAGGGTAGAAACCGGGGAGCTGTTTTTT. This codes for CASTDRVETGELFF.

The genes are TRBV29-1 and TRBJ2-1; D perhaps matches TRBD1 (6 bases). Germline V gene sequence: CDR1 SQVTM, CDR2 ANQGSEA. The CDR3 has 16 residues. With 7 bases removed from V and 4 bases from J, the gap between germline ends came to 23 bases. The CDR3 region is CSATGASPGQYNEQFF. The CDR3 bases are TGCAGCGCCACGGGCGCCTCCCCGGGACAATACAATGAGCAGTTCTTC.

This chain uses TRBV9 with TRBJ1-6; D might be TRBD1 (6 bases). The CDR3 sequence is 15 residues long. From germline, CDR1 is SGDLS and CDR2 YYNGEE. Trimming took 3 bases from V and 3 from J, leaving 10 bases between them. DNA of the CDR3: TGTGCCAGCAGCGGAAACAGGGACTATAATTCACCCCTCCACTTT. The encoded protein is CASSGNRDYNSPLHF.

This rearrangement joins TRBV5-5 to TRBJ1-1; D is unresolved. Germline CDR1 and CDR2: SGHKS and YYEKEE (reference sequence). The CDR3 contains 15 residues. Trimming removed 2 bases from V and 3 bases from J, with 14 bases in between. In DNA, the CDR3 is TGTGCCAGCAGCTTCCGAATGAGTGTTCACACTGAAGCTTTCTTT. Its translation: CASSFRMSVHTEAFF.

The CDR3 DNA is TGCAGCGCCGGACAGGGCGTCACTGAAGCTTTCTTT. As protein: CSAGQGVTEAFF. The gene calls are TRBV29-1 and TRBJ1-1; 8 bases are shared with TRBD1. Germline assignment: CDR1 SQVTM and CDR2 ANQGSEA. The V gene end was trimmed by 7 bases and the J gene end by 4 bases; junction bases not matched to a gene: 5. CDR3 length: 12 residues. Based on the CDR3 plus reference TRBV29-1 and TRBJ1-1, the full variable domain is SAVISQKPSRDICQRGTSLTIQCQVDSQVTMMFWYRQQPGQSLTLIATANQGSEATYESGFVIDKFPISRPNLTFSTLTVSNMSPEDSSIYLCSAGQGVTEAFFGQGTRLTVV.

The gene calls are TRBV5-4 and TRBJ1-1; D unresolved. V lost 3 bases, J lost 0 bases, and 12 bases lay in between. This CDR3 has 15 residues. CDR1 is SGHNT, CDR2 YYREEE, per germline (reference sequence). The chain's CDR3 is CASSSTAPVNTEAFF. Written as DNA, the CDR3 is TGTGCCAGCAGCTCAACCGCGCCCGTGAACACTGAAGCTTTCTTT. Drawing the rest from reference TRBV5-4 and TRBJ1-1, the complete variable domain is ETGVTQSPTHLIKTRGQQVTLRCSSQSGHNTVSWYQQALGQGPQFIFQYYREEENGRGNFPPRFSGLQFPNYSSELNVNALELDDSALYLCASSSTAPVNTEAFFGQGTRLTVV.

The V gene is TRBV7-9, the J gene TRBJ2-2, with TRBD1 matching over 7 bases. Per germline, CDR1 SEHNR and CDR2 FQNEAQ (reference sequence). The CDR3 contains 15 residues. Trimming took 4 bases from V and 3 from J; bases not matched to a gene: 5. The CDR3 here is CASSSEGADTGELFF. DNA of the CDR3: TGTGCCAGCAGCTCTGAGGGGGCGGACACCGGGGAGCTGTTTTTT.

Here the CDR3 DNA reads TGTGCCAGCGGATACAGGGGGAAGAACACTGAAGCTTTCTTT. This gives the protein CASGYRGKNTEAFF. The rearrangement links TRBV2 to TRBJ1-1, with TRBD1 matching 8 bases. Germline CDR1 reads SNHLY; CDR2 reads FYNNEI. V gave up 8 bases and J gave up 1 base; unmatched junction bases: 6. This CDR3 spans 14 amino acids.

This clone has more than one count but fewer than ten. The gene calls are TRBV5-1 and TRBJ2-7; 9 bases agree with TRBD1. This CDR3 is built from 14 residues. Germline V gene data show CDR1 as SGHRS and CDR2 as YFSETQ. After removal of 1 base from V and 3 bases from J, the junction contained 2 bases not matched to a gene. The CDR3 nucleotides read TGCGCCAGCAGCTTGACAGGGGGCGACTACGAGCAGTACTTC. Translating gives CASSLTGGDYEQYF.

CDR3 nucleotide sequence: TGTGCCAGCAGCGCTGACAGGGTCTACGCGAGCTACACCTTC. Translation: CASSADRVYASYTF. This chain links TRBV2 with TRBJ1-2; 7 bases match TRBD1. The ends lost 6 bases at V and 9 bases at J; junction bases unmatched: 13. CDR1 and CDR2 from the germline V gene are SNHLY and FYNNEI. This CDR3 is built from 14 residues.

This clone was seen just once. This chain joins TRBV5-1 and TRBJ1-1; 10 positions agree with TRBD1. This CDR3 contains 14 residues. Germline trimming cut 0 bases from V and 7 bases from J; bases unmatched to any gene: 3. Germline V gives CDR1 SGHRS, CDR2 YFSETQ. The CDR3 is CASSLGDRGLEAFF. In nucleotides, the CDR3 is TGCGCCAGCAGCTTGGGGGACAGGGGACTTGAAGCTTTCTTT. Together with reference TRBV5-1 and TRBJ1-1, the CDR3 gives the full variable domain: KAGVTQTPRYLIKTRGQQVTLSCSPISGHRSVSWYQQTPGQGLQFLFEYFSETQRNKGNFPGRFSGRQFSNSRSEMNVSTLELGDSALYLCASSLGDRGLEAFFGQGTRLTVV.

This chain connects TRBV5-1 to TRBJ2-3, with 7 bases fitting TRBD2. V gave up 4 bases and J gave up 4 bases; unmatched junction bases: 6. Germline assignment: CDR1 SGHRS and CDR2 YFSETQ. This CDR3 spans 14 amino acids. As DNA, the CDR3 is TGCGCCAGCAGCAATGGACTAGGGGCAGATACGCAGTATTTT. Protein: CASSNGLGADTQYF.

This clone was detected once. The chain is built from TRBV7-8 and TRBJ1-6; D remains unclear. The CDR3 consists of 15 residues. Germline CDR1 SGHVS, CDR2 FQNEAQ. Trimming stripped 3 bases from V and 4 bases from J, with 10 bases between. DNA of the CDR3: TGTGCCAGCAGCTTTCAGCGGCAGTATAATTCACCCCTCCACTTT. Residues: CASSFQRQYNSPLHF.

J is TRBJ1-6 and V is TRBV5-1, with D possibly TRBD1 on 5 matching bases. With 0 bases removed from V and 10 bases from J, the gap between germline ends came to 14 bases. This CDR3 has 15 amino acids. Germline V lookup: CDR1 SGHRS, CDR2 YFSETQ. CDR3 sequence: CASSLARQGESPLHF. CDR3 in DNA: TGCGCCAGCAGCTTGGCTCGGCAGGGTGAATCACCCCTCCACTTT.

The J gene is TRBJ2-1, the V gene TRBV5-1; 13 nucleotides match TRBD2. CDR3 size: 16 residues. The germline gives CDR1 SGHRS, CDR2 YFSETQ. The junction had 9 bases not matched to a gene; V was cut back by 4 bases and J by 8 bases. The CDR3 loop is CASSVGGLAGIHEQFF. CDR3 nucleotides: TGCGCCAGCAGCGTGGGGGGACTAGCGGGAATCCATGAGCAGTTCTTC. The entire variable domain, with the rest obtained from reference TRBV5-1 and TRBJ2-1, is as follows: KAGVTQTPRYLIKTRGQQVTLSCSPISGHRSVSWYQQTPGQGLQFLFEYFSETQRNKGNFPGRFSGRQFSNSRSEMNVSTLELGDSALYLCASSVGGLAGIHEQFFGPGTRLTVL.

The rearrangement uses TRBV5-1 and TRBJ2-7; TRBD1 aligns across 10 bases. The CDR3 spans 15 residues. V was pared by 4 bases and J by 0 bases, with 4 bases of the junction left unmatched. The germline CDR1 and CDR2 sequences are SGHRS and YFSETQ. As DNA, the CDR3 is TGCGCCAGCAGCGACCGACAGGGGGCCTCCTACGAGCAGTACTTC. It specifies CASSDRQGASYEQYF.

V usage is TRBV9 and J usage is TRBJ2-3; TRBD2 matches 11 bases. The CDR3 covers 16 residues. Germline values: CDR1 SGDLS, CDR2 YYNGEE. V gave up 0 bases and J gave up 5 bases; unmatched junction bases: 5. This CDR3 reads CASSVGGGLAGDTQYF. The DNA for the CDR3 is TGTGCCAGCAGCGTAGGGGGAGGACTAGCGGGAGATACGCAGTATTTT.

This clone was counted between two and nine times. The V gene is TRBV27, the J gene TRBJ1-6; no firm D call. V was clipped by 0 bases and J by 2 bases, with 5 bases between them. Germline CDR1 and CDR2: MNHEY and SMNVEV (reference sequence). The CDR3 runs to 15 residues. Here the CDR3 reads CASSLSTTYNSPLHF. The CDR3 region has the DNA TGTGCCAGCAGTTTATCAACAACCTATAATTCACCCCTCCACTTT.

CDR3 sequence: CAISESRGNTGELFF. The CDR3 bases are TGTGCCATCAGTGAGTCGCGCGGGAACACCGGGGAGCTGTTTTTT. The rearrangement uses TRBV10-3 and TRBJ2-2; D ambiguous. This CDR3 spans 15 amino acids. Germline CDR1 and CDR2: ENHRY and SYGVKD. V dropped 0 bases and J dropped 1 base, with 6 bases sitting between them.

The chain joins TRBV12-2 to TRBJ1-2; TRBD1, the table's D call, was not compared with the DNA. TRBV12-2 is labeled a pseudogene. This CDR3 is 16 amino acids long. CDR3 sequence: CASRLALNRGLHGYTF. Here the CDR3 DNA reads TGTGCAAGTCGCTTAGCCTTGAACAGGGGGCTTCATGGCTACACCTTC.